One and the same sample provided the 27 T cell receptor beta chains below, sequenced in a study of shared clonotypes between healthy human individuals. Naivety among CD8 cells was defined by CD45RO negativity and positive CCR7 selection, thereby excluding terminally differentiated effector memory CD45RA+ cells. Libraries were prepared by immunoSEQ multiplex PCR; TCRdb keeps only in-frame clonotypes and omits some of them. The table shows about 1,800,000 clones, with over 85% occurring only once. Sequenced material: naive CD8+ T cells sorted from blood. These TCRs come from a man aged 18 to 29 in good health.

The chain is built from TRBV6-6 and TRBJ2-7; 12 nucleotides match TRBD2. Germline assignment: CDR1 MNHNY and CDR2 SVGAGI (reference sequence). Germline trimming cut 6 bases from V and 0 bases from J; bases unmatched to any gene: 3. CDR3 size: 15 residues. CDR3 DNA sequence: TGTGCCAGCAGGGAGGGACTAGCGGGCTCCTACGAGCAGTACTTC. Translated, it gives CASREGLAGSYEQYF.

The V gene is TRBV7-6, the J gene TRBJ2-7; a weak D match, TRBD1 (7 bases). Germline V gives CDR1 SGHVS, CDR2 FNYEAQ. This CDR3 spans 15 amino acids. V was shortened by 1 base and J by 2 bases, with 12 bases between the two germline ends. DNA of the CDR3: TGTGCCAGCAGCTTAGATGGCGGGACAGCCTACGAGCAGTACTTC. Protein: CASSLDGGTAYEQYF.

V and J are TRBV25-1 and TRBJ2-5; D may be TRBD1 or TRBD2 (5 bases each). CDR1 and CDR2 from the germline V gene are MGHDK and SYGVNS. This CDR3 contains 13 residues. Trimming removed 7 bases from V and 5 bases from J, with 14 bases in between. CDR3 amino acids: CASTLGLAETQYF. CDR3 sequence (DNA): TGTGCCAGCACCCTGGGGCTAGCCGAGACCCAGTACTTC.

As concerns this clone: This CDR3 is also generated by other DNA sequences in the sample. The V gene is TRBV5-6, the J gene TRBJ1-2; D is perhaps TRBD1 (6 bases). The ends were cut back, 0 bases at V and 4 bases at J, with 10 bases in the middle. Germline V gene sequence: CDR1 SGHDT, CDR2 YYEEEE. This CDR3 region has 14 residues. CDR3 DNA: TGTGCCAGCAGCTTGGTGGGGGCTTCCTATGGCTACACCTTC. Amino acid sequence: CASSLVGASYGYTF.

This clone came up a few times. This sample includes further DNA sequences coding for the same CDR3. This sequence joins TRBV30 and TRBJ1-1; TRBD1 is a possible D gene (5 bases). The CDR3 has 12 amino acids. Trimming removed 4 bases at V and 1 base at J, with 7 bases between. In germline, CDR1 is GTSNPN, CDR2 SVGIG (reference sequence). The DNA of the CDR3 is TGTGCCTGGAATGGGGGGAACACTGAAGCTTTCTTT. Translating it yields CAWNGGNTEAFF.

The chain links TRBV11-2 to TRBJ2-7; unclear D gene. The CDR3 is 18 residues long. Looked up from germline, CDR1 is SGHAT and CDR2 is FQNNGV. V lost 1 base and J 1 base, leaving 20 bases between the germline ends. CDR3: CASSLGRALDIKSYEQYF. CDR3 DNA: TGTGCCAGCAGCTTAGGTCGAGCGCTCGACATAAAATCCTACGAGCAGTACTTC.

A note on this clone: A read error may account for a junction end that differs from germline. This chain joins TRBV30 and TRBJ1-1, with no clear D. The CDR3 extends over 12 amino acids. CDR1 and CDR2 (germline): GTSNPN, SVGIG (reference sequence). CDR3 region: CAWMPGNAEAFF. DNA for the CDR3: TGTGCCTGGATGCCGGGGAACGCTGAAGCTTTCTTT.

This clone was counted once. The chain combines TRBV5-6 with TRBJ2-7; 7 positions match TRBD1. Trimming cost V 4 bases and J 0 bases; bases outside gene matches: 7. From germline, CDR1 is SGHDT and CDR2 YYEEEE. The CDR3 is made up of 15 amino acids. The CDR3, as DNA: TGTGCCAGCAGCGCCTGGACAGGTAGCTCCTACGAGCAGTACTTC. It translates to CASSAWTGSSYEQYF.

As concerns this clone: Other DNA sequences in the sample encode the same CDR3. The V gene is TRBV7-9, the J gene TRBJ2-7; D is unresolved. CDR1 and CDR2 (germline): SEHNR, FQNEAQ (reference sequence). The CDR3 loop spans 13 amino acids. V lost 1 base and J lost 1, with 5 bases in between. The CDR3 spells CASSLGYSYEQYF. The CDR3 coding sequence is TGTGCCAGCAGCTTAGGGTATTCCTACGAGCAGTACTTC.

DNA for the CDR3: TGTGCCAGCAGCCAAGCGTTGGGAGCTAACTATGGCTACACCTTC. It translates to CASSQALGANYGYTF. The V gene is TRBV14, the J gene TRBJ1-2; D remains ambiguous. The germline V gene encodes CDR1 SGHDN and CDR2 FVKESK. The CDR3 loop spans 15 amino acids. V lost 1 base to trimming and J lost 0 bases, with 9 bases between them.

This chain links TRBV19 with TRBJ2-1; D uncertain. Trimming shortened V by 5 bases and J by 8 bases, and 10 bases separated the two germline ends. The germline V gene encodes CDR1 LNHDA and CDR2 SQIVND (reference sequence). The CDR3 extends over 12 amino acids. The chain's CDR3 is CASSRLGHEQFF. Here the CDR3 DNA reads TGTGCCAGTAGTCGACTGGGTCATGAGCAGTTCTTC.

This chain links TRBV7-9 with TRBJ2-7; D call uncertain. CDR1 is SEHNR and CDR2 is FQNEAQ in the germline V gene (reference sequence). This CDR3 spans 14 amino acids. V was trimmed by 1 base and J by 3 bases, leaving 10 bases between them. CDR3 sequence reads: CASSLDFSSYEQYF. DNA of the CDR3: TGTGCCAGCAGCTTAGACTTCTCAAGCTACGAGCAGTACTTC.

The J gene is TRBJ2-1, the V gene TRBV6-5, with D maybe TRBD2 (6 bases). The CDR3 runs to 12 residues. V was pared by 5 bases and J by 4 bases, with 6 bases between. CDR1 is MNHEY, CDR2 SVGAGI, per germline. CDR3 DNA: TGTGCCAGCAGTGCGGGGTACAATGAGCAGTTCTTC. Its translation: CASSAGYNEQFF.

V gene TRBV10-3 combines with J gene TRBJ2-3; D might be TRBD2 (6 bases). The CDR3 loop spans 14 amino acids. V was pared by 4 bases and J by 0 bases, with 8 bases between. CDR1 is ENHRY and CDR2 is SYGVKD in the germline V gene. This chain's CDR3 is CAISVAGSTDTQYF. The CDR3 bases are TGTGCCATCAGTGTTGCGGGGAGCACAGATACGCAGTATTTT.

This clone was detected only once. Within the sample, other DNA sequences also encode this same CDR3. The genes are TRBV28 and TRBJ2-7, with a possible D match to TRBD1 (6 bases). This CDR3 comprises 14 residues. Looked up from germline, CDR1 is MDHEN and CDR2 is SYDVKM. The ends were cut back, 3 bases at V and 3 bases at J, with 12 bases in the middle. CDR3: CASSFFQGSYEQYF. CDR3 in DNA: TGTGCCAGCAGTTTTTTTCAGGGGAGCTACGAGCAGTACTTC.

This chain joins TRBV7-8 and TRBJ1-2; possibly TRBD1 for D (5 bases). This CDR3 has 13 amino acids. V shed 2 bases and J shed 7 bases, with 11 bases lying between them. Looked up from germline, CDR1 is SGHVS and CDR2 is FQNEAQ. The CDR3 DNA is TGTGCCAGCAGCTTAACGTCGGGGGGTGGCTACACCTTC. It codes for CASSLTSGGGYTF. The variable domain in full, completed from reference TRBV7-8 and TRBJ1-2, reads GAGVSQSPRYKVAKRGQDVALRCDPISGHVSLFWYQQALGQGPEFLTYFQNEAQLDKSGLPSDRFFAERPEGSVSTLKIQRTQQEDSAVYLCASSLTSGGGYTFGSGTRLTVV.

The chain uses TRBV28 and TRBJ2-1; the D gene could be TRBD1 or TRBD2 (5 bases each). V gave up 1 base and J gave up 5 bases, with 12 bases separating them. This CDR3 comprises 15 residues. Looked up from germline, CDR1 is MDHEN and CDR2 is SYDVKM. The CDR3 loop reads CASSLLGRDHNEQFF. The CDR3 DNA follows: TGTGCCAGCAGTTTATTGGGCAGGGACCACAATGAGCAGTTCTTC.

This chain connects TRBV9 to TRBJ1-1, with a weak D call TRBD1 (5 bases). Germline CDR1 SGDLS, CDR2 YYNGEE. The CDR3 extends over 14 amino acids. V shed 2 bases and J shed 1 base, with 9 bases lying between them. The CDR3 loop reads CASSVQGENTEAFF. The CDR3 nucleotides read TGTGCCAGCAGCGTTCAAGGGGAGAACACTGAAGCTTTCTTT.

The chain couples TRBV10-3 to TRBJ2-5, with 9 bases identical to TRBD1. The CDR3 totals 14 residues. Germline assignment: CDR1 ENHRY and CDR2 SYGVKD. V was pared by 6 bases and J by 2 bases, with 4 bases of the junction left unmatched. CDR3 loop: CAIRGTGTQETQYF. CDR3 nucleotides: TGTGCCATCAGGGGGACAGGGACGCAAGAGACCCAGTACTTC.

This clone came up once. CDR3 loop: CAWSVGAASSTDTQYF. CDR3 nucleotides: TGTGCCTGGAGTGTAGGGGCCGCCTCTAGCACAGATACGCAGTATTTT. The chain combines TRBV30 with TRBJ2-3; D perhaps matches TRBD1 (5 bases). Germline-derived CDR1 and CDR2 are GTSNPN and SVGIG (reference sequence). The CDR3 is 16 amino acids. V was trimmed by 0 bases and J by 0 bases, leaving 13 bases between them.

The genes are TRBV6-5 and TRBJ2-2, with TRBD2 matching over 11 bases. The CDR3 has 15 residues. V shed 2 bases, J shed 5 bases, and the junction held 1 base outside the gene matches. Germline lookup yields CDR1 MNHEY and CDR2 SVGAGI. The CDR3 sequence: CASSYIAGGTGELFF. In DNA form, the CDR3 reads TGTGCCAGCAGTTACATAGCGGGAGGGACCGGGGAGCTGTTTTTT.

This clone occurred a few times. J is TRBJ1-2 and V is TRBV10-3; no clear D gene. The CDR3 is 14 residues long. Germline V gene sequence: CDR1 ENHRY, CDR2 SYGVKD. V lost 4 bases, J lost 4 bases, and 13 bases lay in between. The CDR3 nucleotides read TGTGCCATCAGTGGAGCCGGGGAAAGCTATGGCTACACCTTC. This codes for CAISGAGESYGYTF.

The chain uses TRBV9 and TRBJ2-1; possibly TRBD1 or TRBD2 for D (5 bases each). Germline loops: CDR1 SGDLS, CDR2 YYNGEE. V dropped 0 bases and J dropped 0 bases, with 13 bases sitting between them. This CDR3 is built from 17 residues. CDR3 in amino acids: CASSVEGPLSSYNEQFF. For the CDR3, the DNA is TGTGCCAGCAGCGTAGAGGGACCACTGAGCTCCTACAATGAGCAGTTCTTC.

V and J are TRBV5-8 and TRBJ1-5, with TRBD1 as a possible D gene (5 bases). This CDR3 has 17 residues. Trimming removed 3 bases from V and 1 base from J, with 17 bases in between. Germline CDR1 is SGHTS and CDR2 is YDEGEE. In DNA, the CDR3 is TGTGCCAGCAGCTCCCGGGACCTGGGGTGGAGCAATCAGCCCCAGCATTTT. This gives the protein CASSSRDLGWSNQPQHF. The whole variable domain, filled in from reference TRBV5-8 and TRBJ1-5, reads EAGVTQSPTHLIKTRGQQATLRCSPISGHTSVYWYQQALGLGLQFLLWYDEGEERNRGNFPPRFSGRQFPNYSSELNVNALELEDSALYLCASSSRDLGWSNQPQHFGDGTRLSIL.

V and J are TRBV7-8 and TRBJ2-1; 11 positions agree with TRBD2. The CDR3 has 16 amino acids. V lost 3 bases, J lost 5 bases, and 6 bases stayed unmatched. CDR1 is SGHVS, CDR2 FQNEAQ, per germline. Written as DNA, the CDR3 is TGTGCCAGCAGCTTCCCACTAGCGGGAGTGGACAATGAGCAGTTCTTC. It is translated as CASSFPLAGVDNEQFF.

The rearrangement joins TRBV15 to TRBJ2-1; D is ambiguous. From germline, CDR1 is LNHNV and CDR2 YYDKDF (reference sequence). There are 14 residues in the CDR3. V lost 0 bases to trimming and J lost 9 bases, with 12 bases between them. Here the CDR3 DNA reads TGTGCCACCAGCAGAGATGTAGACCGATCTGAGCAGTTCTTC. It yields the protein CATSRDVDRSEQFF.

V usage is TRBV13 and J usage is TRBJ2-3; D uncertain. This CDR3 contains 16 residues. CDR1 is PRHDT, CDR2 FYEKMQ, per germline (reference sequence). The V end lost 1 base, the J end lost 6 bases, and 17 bases lay between the germline ends. This chain's CDR3 is CASSLADSYITDTQYF. The CDR3 DNA follows: TGTGCCAGCAGCTTAGCCGATAGCTACATAACTGATACGCAGTATTTT. The variable domain in full, with the rest retrieved from reference TRBV13 and TRBJ2-3, is AAGVIQSPRHLIKEKRETATLKCYPIPRHDTVYWYQQGPGQDPQFLISFYEKMQSDKGSIPDRFSAQQFSDYHSELNMSSLELGDSALYFCASSLADSYITDTQYFGPGTRLTVL.